This T cell receptor beta chain was captured in a study of identical twins. Study outcomes and limitations: The presence of invariant MAIT and iNKT cells could partly confound analyses of zero-insertion sequences. Conclusions were drawn cross-sectionally by statistical analysis, without following the same donors.

Germline V gene data show CDR1 as MGHDK and CDR2 as SYGVNS. This CDR3 comprises 10 residues. V was pared by 6 bases and J by 5 bases, with 4 bases between. This clonotype appeared many times. Its antigen is as yet unknown. After template switching added a universal primer site, the resulting cDNA carried unique molecular identifiers. A single record per CDR3 protein comes from TCRdb applying MiXCR to the 5' RACE reads. The profile covers hundreds of thousands of distinct CDR3 sequences, with 6% to 6.5% appearing a single time and around 2% taken by the ten largest. The chain has TRBV25-1 and TRBJ2-5; D gene ambiguous. What was sequenced was naive T cells sorted from blood. The clonotype was recovered from a man younger than 35 in good health. CDR3 bases: TGTGCCAGCAGCGATGAGACCCAGTACTTC. Encoded protein: CASSDETQYF.